This T cell receptor beta chain was sequenced for a study of graft-versus-host responses after intestinal transplantation. Trimming cost V 3 bases and J 0 bases; bases outside gene matches: 8. The CDR3 loop spans 17 amino acids. Germline V gives CDR1 SGHVS, CDR2 FNYEAQ. Findings and caveats of the study: Detected in recipient marrow were GvH clones, some of which were first observed in ileum or blood.

Assay used: immunoSEQ multiplex PCR; TCRdb lists only in-frame clones, some missing. Of roughly 90,000 clones in the sample, 91% were seen once. A word on this clone: Its antigen remains unknown.

This rearrangement joins TRBV7-6 to TRBJ1-3; 7 bases match TRBD1. This TCR came from a human donor who was the organ donor for an intestinal transplant. Sequenced material: unstimulated CD4+ T cells sorted from spleen or lymph node cells, taken before transplant. CDR3 nucleotides: TGTGCCAGCAGCTTCTACCAGACAGGGACCTCTGGAAACACCATATATTTT. It codes for CASSFYQTGTSGNTIYF.